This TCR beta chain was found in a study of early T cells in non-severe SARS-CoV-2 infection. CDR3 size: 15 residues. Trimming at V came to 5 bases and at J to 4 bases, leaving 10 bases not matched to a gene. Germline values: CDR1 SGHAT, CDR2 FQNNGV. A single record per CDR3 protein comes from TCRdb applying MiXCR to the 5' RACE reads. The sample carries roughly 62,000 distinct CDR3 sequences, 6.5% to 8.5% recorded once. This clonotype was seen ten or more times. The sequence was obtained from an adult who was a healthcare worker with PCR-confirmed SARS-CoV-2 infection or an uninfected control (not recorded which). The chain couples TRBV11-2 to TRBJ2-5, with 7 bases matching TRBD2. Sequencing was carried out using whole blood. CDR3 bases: TGTGCCAGCAGCCCCCGAAGGCGGGAGAGAGAGACCCAGTACTTC. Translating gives CASSPRRRERETQYF.